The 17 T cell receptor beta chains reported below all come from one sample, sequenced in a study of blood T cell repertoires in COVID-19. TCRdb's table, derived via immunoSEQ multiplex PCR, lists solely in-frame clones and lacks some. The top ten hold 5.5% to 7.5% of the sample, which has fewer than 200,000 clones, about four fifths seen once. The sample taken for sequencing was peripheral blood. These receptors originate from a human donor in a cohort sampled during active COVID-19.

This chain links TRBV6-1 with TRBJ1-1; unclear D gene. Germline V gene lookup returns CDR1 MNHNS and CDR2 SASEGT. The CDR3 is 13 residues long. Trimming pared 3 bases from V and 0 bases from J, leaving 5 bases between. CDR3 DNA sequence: TGTGCCAGCAGTGAGTTAGTGAACACTGAAGCTTTCTTT. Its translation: CASSELVNTEAFF.

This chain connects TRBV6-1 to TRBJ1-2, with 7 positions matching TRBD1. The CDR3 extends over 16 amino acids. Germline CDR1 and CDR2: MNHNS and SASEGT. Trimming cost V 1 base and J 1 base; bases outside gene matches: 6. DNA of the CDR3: TGTGCCAGCAGTGAAGATGGGAGACAGGGTAACTATGGCTACACCTTC. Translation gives CASSEDGRQGNYGYTF.

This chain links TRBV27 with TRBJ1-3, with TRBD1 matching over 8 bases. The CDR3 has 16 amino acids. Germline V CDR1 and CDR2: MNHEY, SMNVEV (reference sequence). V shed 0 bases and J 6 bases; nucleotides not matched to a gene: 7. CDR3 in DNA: TGTGCCAGCAGTTTATCGGGGACAGGCACGGAAAACACCATATATTTT. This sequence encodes CASSLSGTGTENTIYF.

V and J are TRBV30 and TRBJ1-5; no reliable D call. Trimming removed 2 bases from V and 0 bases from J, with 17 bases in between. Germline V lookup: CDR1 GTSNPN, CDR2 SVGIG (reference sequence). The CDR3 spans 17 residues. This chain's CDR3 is CAWSSGRVSVSNQPQHF. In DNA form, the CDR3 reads TGTGCCTGGAGTTCGGGGAGGGTCAGTGTTAGCAATCAGCCCCAGCATTTT.

CDR3 sequence (DNA): TGTGCCAGTAATAACAGGGACACCTATAATTCACCCCTCCACTTT. Protein product: CASNNRDTYNSPLHF. The genes are TRBV19 and TRBJ1-6; D possibly corresponds to TRBD1 (6 bases). This CDR3 is 15 amino acids long. With 7 bases removed from V and 2 bases from J, the gap between germline ends came to 12 bases. The V gene's germline CDR1 is LNHDA and CDR2 SQIVND (reference sequence).

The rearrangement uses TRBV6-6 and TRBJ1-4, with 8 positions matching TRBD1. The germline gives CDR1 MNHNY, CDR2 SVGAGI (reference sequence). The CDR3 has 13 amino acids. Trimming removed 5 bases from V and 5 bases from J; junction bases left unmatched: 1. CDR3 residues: CASSRQGNEKLFF. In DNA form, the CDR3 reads TGTGCCAGCAGTCGACAGGGGAATGAAAAACTGTTTTTT.

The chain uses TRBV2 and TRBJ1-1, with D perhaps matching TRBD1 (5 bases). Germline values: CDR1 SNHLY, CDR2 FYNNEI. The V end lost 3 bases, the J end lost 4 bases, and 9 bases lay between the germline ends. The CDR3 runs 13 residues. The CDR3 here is CASSDRGGTEAFF. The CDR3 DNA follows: TGTGCCAGCAGTGATCGGGGGGGCACTGAAGCTTTCTTT.

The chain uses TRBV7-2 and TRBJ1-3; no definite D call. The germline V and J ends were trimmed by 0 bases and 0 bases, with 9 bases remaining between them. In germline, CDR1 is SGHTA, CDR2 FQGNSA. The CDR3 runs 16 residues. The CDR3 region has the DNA TGTGCCAGCAGCTTAGCCCGCGGAAGCTCTGGAAACACCATATATTTT. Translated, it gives CASSLARGSSGNTIYF.

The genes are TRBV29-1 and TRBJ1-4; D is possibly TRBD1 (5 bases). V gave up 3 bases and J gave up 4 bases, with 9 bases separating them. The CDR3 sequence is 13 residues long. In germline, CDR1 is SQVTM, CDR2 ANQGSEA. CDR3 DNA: TGCAGCGTTGAGGCAGGGATTAATGAAAAACTGTTTTTT. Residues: CSVEAGINEKLFF.

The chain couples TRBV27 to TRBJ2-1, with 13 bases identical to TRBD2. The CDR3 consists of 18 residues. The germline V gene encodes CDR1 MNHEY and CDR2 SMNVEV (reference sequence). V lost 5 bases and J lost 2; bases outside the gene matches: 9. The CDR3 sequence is CASSQPPGLAGPYNEQFF. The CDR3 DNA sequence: TGTGCCAGCAGTCAACCTCCGGGACTAGCGGGACCCTACAATGAGCAGTTCTTC.

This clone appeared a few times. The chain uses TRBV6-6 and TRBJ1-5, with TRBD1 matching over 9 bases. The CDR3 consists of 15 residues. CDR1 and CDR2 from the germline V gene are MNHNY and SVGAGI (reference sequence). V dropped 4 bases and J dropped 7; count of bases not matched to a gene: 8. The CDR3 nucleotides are TGTGCCAGCAGTTCCCTAGACAGGGGGAACCAGCCCCAGCATTTT. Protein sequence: CASSSLDRGNQPQHF.

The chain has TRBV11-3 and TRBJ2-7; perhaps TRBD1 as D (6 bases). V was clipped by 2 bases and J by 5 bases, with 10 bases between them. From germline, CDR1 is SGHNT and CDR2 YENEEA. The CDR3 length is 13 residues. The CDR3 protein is CASSLNRADEQYF. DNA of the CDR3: TGTGCCAGCAGCTTAAACAGGGCCGACGAGCAGTACTTC.

CDR3 amino acids: CASIQGARGYTF. The DNA for the CDR3 is TGTGCCAGCATACAGGGGGCGCGGGGCTACACCTTC. This sequence joins TRBV2 and TRBJ1-2; TRBD1 matches at 9 bases. The CDR3 extends over 12 amino acids. Trimming took 7 bases from V and 8 from J; bases not matched to a gene: 5. Germline values: CDR1 SNHLY, CDR2 FYNNEI.

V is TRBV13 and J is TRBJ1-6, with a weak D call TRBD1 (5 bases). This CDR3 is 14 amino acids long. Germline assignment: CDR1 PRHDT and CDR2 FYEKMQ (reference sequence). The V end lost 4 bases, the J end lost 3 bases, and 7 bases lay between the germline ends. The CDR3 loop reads CASSSDSYNSPLHF. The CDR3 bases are TGTGCCAGCAGCTCTGACAGCTATAATTCACCCCTCCACTTT.

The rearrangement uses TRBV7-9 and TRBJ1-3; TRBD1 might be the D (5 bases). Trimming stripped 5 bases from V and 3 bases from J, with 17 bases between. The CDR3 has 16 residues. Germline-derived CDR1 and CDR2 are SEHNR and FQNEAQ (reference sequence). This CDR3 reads CASSPPQDMGGNTIYF. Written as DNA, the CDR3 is TGTGCCAGCAGCCCACCCCAGGACATGGGTGGAAACACCATATATTTT.

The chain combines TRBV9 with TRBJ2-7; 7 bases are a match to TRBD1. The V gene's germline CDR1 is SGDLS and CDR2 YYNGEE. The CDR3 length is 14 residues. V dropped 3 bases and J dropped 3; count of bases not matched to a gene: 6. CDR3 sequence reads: CASSDGTAGYEQYF. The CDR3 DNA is TGTGCCAGCAGCGACGGGACAGCTGGCTACGAGCAGTACTTC.

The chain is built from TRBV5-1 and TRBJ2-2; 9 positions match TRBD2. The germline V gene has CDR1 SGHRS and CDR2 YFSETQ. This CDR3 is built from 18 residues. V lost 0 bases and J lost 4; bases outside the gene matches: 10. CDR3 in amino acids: CASSLALSLAGSTGELFF. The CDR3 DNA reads TGCGCCAGCAGCTTGGCCTTGTCTCTAGCGGGGAGCACCGGGGAGCTGTTTTTT.